One sample yielded the 32 T cell receptor beta chains listed below, sequenced in a study of early T cells in non-severe SARS-CoV-2 infection. TCRdb recomputed calls from the 5' RACE reads with MiXCR, one row per CDR3 protein. The sample records more than 35,000 distinct CDR3 sequences, approximately 10% being singletons. Sample: whole blood. These receptors were taken from an adult who was a healthcare worker with PCR-confirmed SARS-CoV-2 infection or an uninfected control (not recorded which).

This clonotype has ten or more counts. The rearrangement joins TRBV14 to TRBJ2-3; possible D gene TRBD1, 5 bases. V lost 3 bases and J 0 bases, leaving 10 bases between the germline ends. The CDR3 loop spans 15 amino acids. Per the germline V gene, CDR1 is SGHDN and CDR2 is FVKESK. CDR3 protein: CASSHRTPSTDTQYF. CDR3 DNA: TGTGCCAGCAGCCACCGGACACCTAGCACAGATACGCAGTATTTT.

This clonotype was seen many times. The chain couples TRBV27 to TRBJ1-1; D ambiguous. This CDR3 comprises 14 residues. Trimming left V 7 bases short and J 0 bases short, with 12 bases between. CDR1 is MNHEY, CDR2 SMNVEV, per germline (reference sequence). CDR3 coding DNA: TGTGCCAGCAAAATGGCGACGGTGAACACTGAAGCTTTCTTT. This encodes CASKMATVNTEAFF.

This clonotype was counted at least ten times. The rearrangement uses TRBV29-1 and TRBJ2-1; no definite D call. The germline V and J ends were trimmed by 4 bases and 6 bases, with 16 bases remaining between them. The CDR3 contains 14 residues. Germline CDR1 and CDR2: SQVTM and ANQGSEA. The CDR3 DNA sequence: TGCAGCGTTGTGGCTCCGCCTCGGAGCAATGAGCAGTTCTTC. Residues: CSVVAPPRSNEQFF.

This clonotype was detected a few times. The gene calls are TRBV29-1 and TRBJ2-2, with TRBD2 identical over 8 bases. Unmatched junction bases numbered 9, after V lost 6 bases and J lost 6 bases. The CDR3 spans 14 residues. From germline, CDR1 is SQVTM and CDR2 ANQGSEA. CDR3 sequence (DNA): TGCAGCGTAAAAAGCGGGAGATTATCCGGGGAGCTGTTTTTT. This translates into CSVKSGRLSGELFF.

This clonotype was seen repeatedly, ten times or more. The chain's CDR3 is CASSLDGQKETQYF. CDR3 in DNA: TGTGCCAGCAGCTTGGATGGACAGAAAGAGACCCAGTACTTC. The chain has TRBV5-4 and TRBJ2-5, with a weak D call TRBD1 (6 bases). This CDR3 spans 14 amino acids. Germline V gives CDR1 SGHNT, CDR2 YYREEE (reference sequence). V shed 0 bases and J shed 3 bases, with 9 bases lying between them.

This clonotype was seen many times. The chain has TRBV6-6 and TRBJ2-7, with TRBD2 matching 11 bases. Trimming removed 2 bases from V and 5 bases from J; junction bases left unmatched: 2. The germline V gene has CDR1 MNHNY and CDR2 SVGAGI (reference sequence). This CDR3 is 14 amino acids long. As DNA, the CDR3 is TGTGCCAGCAGTTACGTAGCGGGAGGGGACGAGCAGTACTTC. The encoded protein is CASSYVAGGDEQYF.

The V call is TRBV6-2 or TRBV6-3, the J call TRBJ2-7; 10 bases agree with TRBD2. V dropped 6 bases and J dropped 6; count of bases not matched to a gene: 8. In germline, CDR1 is MNHEY, CDR2 SVGEGT. This CDR3 spans 14 amino acids. CDR3 sequence reads: CASRPLAGRAEQYF. CDR3 DNA sequence: TGTGCCAGCAGACCACTAGCGGGGCGAGCCGAGCAGTACTTC.

The table lists this clonotype with many counts. One junction end disagrees with the germline gene, perhaps due to a read error. The chain joins TRBV6-4 to TRBJ1-2, with D maybe TRBD1 (5 bases). Germline V gene data show CDR1 as MRHNA and CDR2 as SNTAGT. This CDR3 region has 11 residues. CDR3 DNA sequence: TGTGCCAGCAGTCGGGACCCGGGTTGCGCCTTC. Translation: CASSRDPGCAF.

Many counts were recorded for this clonotype. V is TRBV25-1 and J is TRBJ1-3; TRBD1 matches at 7 bases. J lost 5 bases, V lost 3 bases, and 1 base had no gene match. The V gene's germline CDR1 is MGHDK and CDR2 SYGVNS. The CDR3 length is 13 residues. CDR3 amino acids: CASSETGRNTIYF. In DNA form, the CDR3 reads TGTGCCAGCAGTGAGACAGGGAGAAACACCATATATTTT.

This clonotype was seen at least ten times. The rearrangement joins TRBV28 to TRBJ1-1; the D is unclear. V shed 5 bases and J shed 8 bases, with 24 bases lying between them. This CDR3 is 16 amino acids long. Looked up from germline, CDR1 is MDHEN and CDR2 is SYDVKM. CDR3 sequence (DNA): TGTGCCAGCAGTCTCCTTGGCGGGGTGTTTGAGCGGGAAGCTTTCTTT. Translation gives CASSLLGGVFEREAFF.

This clonotype appeared many times. The rearrangement uses TRBV28 and TRBJ2-1; TRBD1 matches 7 bases. Germline values: CDR1 MDHEN, CDR2 SYDVKM. V shed 8 bases and J 3 bases; nucleotides not matched to a gene: 16. The CDR3 consists of 17 residues. The CDR3 DNA sequence: TGTGCCAGCGCCGCCACTCCGGGACAGCGATACTACAATGAGCAGTTCTTC. As protein: CASAATPGQRYYNEQFF.

This clonotype was recorded a few times. For the CDR3, the DNA is TGTGCCAGCAGCAAAATTATCGGCCGGACAAACCCTTCCTACAATGAGCAGTTCTTC. It specifies CASSKIIGRTNPSYNEQFF. The V gene is TRBV21-1, the J gene TRBJ2-1; TRBD1, the D gene given by the table, was not confirmed from the DNA. TRBV21-1 is given as a pseudogene. The CDR3 is 19 amino acids.

V usage is TRBV29-1 and J usage is TRBJ2-3, with TRBD1 identical over 8 bases. The V segment lost 6 bases and the J segment 11 bases; nucleotides outside the gene matches: 10. Germline assignment: CDR1 SQVTM and CDR2 ANQGSEA. This CDR3 is built from 12 residues. The CDR3 is CSVVQGAYEQYF. CDR3 coding DNA: TGCAGCGTCGTCCAGGGGGCGTATGAGCAGTATTTT.

This clonotype showed up many times. The chain uses TRBV5-1 and TRBJ2-4; 12 bases match TRBD1. The J segment lost 8 bases and the V segment lost 0 bases, leaving 6 bases of the junction unmatched. The CDR3 is made up of 16 amino acids. CDR1 SGHRS and CDR2 YFSETQ come from the germline V gene. This CDR3 reads CASSLGPGTGGHIQYF. In DNA, the CDR3 is TGCGCCAGCAGCTTGGGCCCTGGGACAGGGGGCCACATTCAGTACTTC.

The V and J genes are TRBV5-4 and TRBJ2-7; 8 bases are a match to TRBD2. The CDR3 contains 15 residues. The ends lost 2 bases at V and 4 bases at J; junction bases unmatched: 8. Germline V gene data show CDR1 as SGHNT and CDR2 as YYREEE (reference sequence). Here the CDR3 reads CASSLLQRERYEQYF. The CDR3 nucleotides read TGTGCCAGCAGCTTATTGCAGCGGGAGAGGTACGAGCAGTACTTC.

The gene calls are TRBV15 and TRBJ2-3; a weak D match, TRBD1 (6 bases). CDR3 size: 15 residues. Per germline, CDR1 LNHNV and CDR2 YYDKDF (reference sequence). The germline V and J ends were trimmed by 1 base and 3 bases, with 11 bases remaining between them. CDR3 protein: CATSRVRQGTDTQYF. The CDR3 region has the DNA TGTGCCACCAGCAGAGTTCGTCAGGGGACAGATACGCAGTATTTT.

There are a few counts of this clonotype. The chain combines TRBV24-1 with TRBJ2-3; D remains unclear. The ends were cut back, 5 bases at V and 6 bases at J, with 8 bases in the middle. The germline V gene has CDR1 KGHDR and CDR2 SFDVKD. This CDR3 has 12 residues. The CDR3 reads CATSGSADTQYF. As DNA, the CDR3 is TGTGCCACCAGTGGATCCGCTGATACGCAGTATTTT.

The gene calls are TRBV20-1 and TRBJ2-3, with 10 bases that match TRBD1. Germline V CDR1 and CDR2: DFQATT, SNEGSKA (reference sequence). CDR3 length: 15 amino acids. J was trimmed by 4 bases and V by 4 bases; bases with no gene match: 8. The CDR3 sequence: CSATRDRGMPDTQYF. The CDR3 nucleotides read TGCAGTGCTACGAGGGACAGGGGCATGCCAGATACGCAGTATTTT.

The V gene is TRBV6-2 or TRBV6-3, the J gene TRBJ2-7; D not certain. Trimming left V 0 bases short and J 2 bases short, with 2 bases between. CDR1 is MNHEY and CDR2 is SVGEGT in the germline V gene. The CDR3 runs 12 residues. The CDR3 here is CASSYSAYEQYF. The DNA for the CDR3 is TGTGCCAGCAGTTACTCGGCCTACGAGCAGTACTTC.

The chain is built from TRBV9 and TRBJ1-2; no reliable D call. This CDR3 region has 14 residues. Looked up from germline, CDR1 is SGDLS and CDR2 is YYNGEE. The ends were cut back, 0 bases at V and 1 base at J, with 7 bases in the middle. Written as DNA, the CDR3 is TGTGCCAGCAGCGTAGATCACAGTAACTATGGCTACACCTTC. This gives the protein CASSVDHSNYGYTF.

This clonotype was seen more than once but under ten times. The chain uses TRBV7-9 and TRBJ2-3; the D is unclear. The CDR3 spans 14 residues. Trimming took off 3 bases at V and 2 bases at J, with 9 bases between the two ends. The germline V gene has CDR1 SEHNR and CDR2 FQNEAQ (reference sequence). The CDR3 is CASSFASTTDTQYF. CDR3 in DNA: TGTGCCAGCAGCTTTGCCTCTACCACAGATACGCAGTATTTT.

This clonotype has more than one count but fewer than ten. The gene calls are TRBV20-1 and TRBJ2-7; 10 positions match TRBD1. V dropped 3 bases and J dropped 5; count of bases not matched to a gene: 7. This CDR3 is built from 14 residues. Germline lookup yields CDR1 DFQATT and CDR2 SNEGSKA (reference sequence). The CDR3 is CSASGTGDLHEQYF. As DNA, the CDR3 is TGCAGTGCTAGCGGGACAGGGGATCTTCACGAGCAGTACTTC.

This sequence joins TRBV6-5 and TRBJ2-3; no reliable D call. The V gene lost 0 bases and the J gene lost 2 bases, with 9 bases spanning the gap. The CDR3 consists of 15 residues. CDR1 is MNHEY, CDR2 SVGAGI, per germline. In DNA form, the CDR3 reads TGTGCCAGCAGTTACTCGAGGTCCGTCACAGATACGCAGTATTTT. Encoded protein: CASSYSRSVTDTQYF.

The sample holds many counts of this clonotype. This chain uses TRBV28 with TRBJ2-5; TRBD1 aligns across 8 bases. The CDR3 loop spans 21 amino acids. From germline, CDR1 is MDHEN and CDR2 SYDVKM. V was pared by 0 bases and J by 5 bases, with 23 bases of the junction left unmatched. This chain's CDR3 is CASSLWWDRSTSTGFVETQYF. In nucleotides, the CDR3 is TGTGCCAGCAGTTTATGGTGGGACAGGTCGACCTCCACCGGATTTGTGGAGACCCAGTACTTC.

This clonotype has ten or more counts. The chain carries TRBV10-2 and TRBJ2-2; 9 positions agree with TRBD2. This CDR3 has 14 amino acids. V was pared by 7 bases and J by 7 bases, with 7 bases of the junction left unmatched. CDR1 WSHSY and CDR2 SAAADI come from the germline V gene. DNA of the CDR3: TGCGCCAGCATAAAGGCAGCGGGAGGCGGGGAGCTGTTTTTT. As protein: CASIKAAGGGELFF.

In this sample, this clonotype turned up a few times. The chain links TRBV20-1 to TRBJ2-3, with D possibly matching TRBD2 (6 bases). V lost 6 bases and J lost 8, with 24 bases in between. Germline CDR1 is DFQATT and CDR2 is SNEGSKA (reference sequence). The CDR3 is 15 residues long. The CDR3 sequence: CSAHVLARGPGTQYF. DNA of the CDR3: TGCAGTGCGCACGTTCTAGCGAGAGGCCCCGGTACGCAGTATTTT.

This clonotype was seen at least ten times. The V and J genes are TRBV28 and TRBJ1-4; D is unclear. The CDR3 runs 14 residues. V was shortened by 2 bases and J by 7 bases, with 11 bases between the two germline ends. The germline V gene has CDR1 MDHEN and CDR2 SYDVKM. The CDR3 is CASSLGYLVEKLFF. The CDR3 coding sequence is TGTGCCAGCAGTTTAGGGTATTTAGTTGAAAAACTGTTTTTT.

This clonotype was seen a handful of times. This sequence joins TRBV7-2 and TRBJ2-3, with 8 bases that match TRBD2. CDR3 length equals 16 residues. V shed 5 bases and J 2 bases; nucleotides not matched to a gene: 9. Germline CDR1 SGHTA, CDR2 FQGNSA. The CDR3 region has the DNA TGTGCCAGCAGCGGAGGAGGGACTAGTCTCACAGATACGCAGTATTTT. As protein: CASSGGGTSLTDTQYF.

This clonotype was counted ten times or more. This chain links TRBV7-3 with TRBJ2-7; D call uncertain. The CDR3 covers 8 residues. Trimming took off 11 bases at V and 6 bases at J, with 5 bases between the two ends. Germline V CDR1 and CDR2: SGHTA, FQGTGA. CDR3 region: CARGEQYF. The CDR3 nucleotides read TGTGCCCGAGGCGAGCAGTACTTC.

The chain employs TRBV2 and TRBJ2-2; possible D gene TRBD2, 6 bases. CDR1 is SNHLY and CDR2 is FYNNEI in the germline V gene. Trimming removed 7 bases from V and 4 bases from J, with 13 bases in between. The CDR3 loop spans 14 amino acids. In DNA, the CDR3 is TGTGCCAGCATCTTAGGGACTCGCACCGGGGAGCTGTTTTTT. Translated, it gives CASILGTRTGELFF.

In its sample, this clonotype was seen a few times. The gene calls are TRBV28 and TRBJ2-4; 7 nucleotides line up with TRBD1. The CDR3 is 16 residues long. Per the germline V gene, CDR1 is MDHEN and CDR2 is SYDVKM. Trimming at V came to 5 bases and at J to 6 bases, leaving 13 bases not matched to a gene. The chain's CDR3 is CASSTAGRQGVNIQYF. The DNA of the CDR3 is TGTGCCAGCAGTACAGCCGGACGACAGGGTGTAAACATTCAGTACTTC.

This clonotype appeared many times. The V and J genes are TRBV5-1 and TRBJ1-2, with 8 bases matching TRBD1. This CDR3 has 14 residues. The J segment lost 6 bases and the V segment lost 0 bases, leaving 4 bases of the junction unmatched. The germline CDR1 and CDR2 sequences are SGHRS and YFSETQ. The chain's CDR3 is CASSLAQGADGYTF. As DNA, the CDR3 is TGCGCCAGCAGCTTGGCCCAGGGGGCGGATGGCTACACCTTC.